The T cell receptor (beta chain) described here comes from a study of T cells in localized non-small cell lung cancer. Regarding the study as a whole: A median of about 52 clones ranked among the top 100 in tumor appeared in adjacent lung. There was higher T cell clonality in uninvolved adjacent lung than in tumor, and it was highest there.

This CDR3 has 13 amino acids. CDR1 and CDR2 (germline): SGHRS, YFSETQ. V was pared by 1 base and J by 6 bases, with 9 bases between. Sequencing was performed with immunoSEQ multiplex PCR; in TCRdb, only in-frame clones are kept and a portion is missing. The table has tens of thousands of clones, around four fifths seen once. A word on this clone: Its specificity is unknown.

The clonotype originates from an older female donor with stage I lung adenocarcinoma. The sample in question was peripheral blood, obtained before any cancer treatment. The chain links TRBV5-1 to TRBJ2-3; D not resolved. Here the CDR3 DNA reads TGCGCCAGCAGCTTGTTTCAGACGGATACGCAGTATTTT. This encodes CASSLFQTDTQYF.